This entry features one T cell receptor beta chain sequence. This clonotype was recorded a few times. Its target antigen remains unknown. No much larger clone is present one base from it, and per-base qualities are unavailable. The data were taken from a study of quantifying T cell responses using KT2 cells (dated by TCRdb to 2017 to 2019). With respect to the entire study: RNA was DNase-treated and reverse transcribed with TCR alpha and beta constant-region primers, mostly using SuperScript III. The efficiency of the T4 ligation step under optimum conditions was estimated to be greater than 9.5%. To avoid over-amplification, PCR2 was carried out as a SYBR Green qPCR and halted once a predetermined fluorescence threshold was reached.

Study-level results and caveats: No side-by-side comparison between this pipeline and other TCR sequencing techniques was included in the study. Saturation was seen in the detection of KT2 sequences when very high numbers of KT2 cells were spiked in. KT2 sequences were detected down to the lowest spike-in tested, about one KT2 cell per 100,000 PBMC. The numbers of KT2 alpha and beta sequences increased linearly with the number of input KT2 cells across several orders of magnitude.

Known numbers of KT2, a T cell clone whose TCR had been sequenced previously, were spiked into unfractionated PBMC to test the sensitivity and accuracy of the pipeline. A range of KT2-to-PBMC ratios was set up by mixing KT2 cells into a fixed number of PBMC. The library was obtained by UMI-ligation and nested PCR. A single-stranded oligonucleotide carrying the Illumina SP2 sequence and a UMI was ligated to the cDNA 3' end using T4 RNA ligase 1. PCR1 was run for 4 cycles (98 degrees C for 15 s, 69 degrees C for 30 s, 72 degrees C for 40 s), and an equimolar mix of RC1.1 and RC1.2, covering TRBC1 and TRBC2, was used as the beta primer. Starting at PCR2, TCR alpha and beta chains were handled separately, and sample indices and Illumina adaptors were added. The UMI was composed of 12 random nucleotides, arranged as two hexamers separated by a spacer, and was positioned after an 8-base spacer. Libraries were sequenced on an Illumina MiSeq using v2 2x251 paired-end chemistry, with under 15 samples typically included per run. To increase diversity, roughly 5-7% PhiX DNA was added to each sequencing library. For the original study's pipeline: Raw reads were converted to FASTQ with bcl2fastq and were demultiplexed by dual indices with Demultiplexor. Decombinator assigned V and J genes by tag matching, allowing a single base-pair mismatch. Using UMIs, Collapsinator corrected both sequencing errors and the frequency errors that come from PCR heterogeneity. CDR3Translator converted Decombinator identifiers into nucleotide sequence, translated that sequence into amino acids, and extracted CDR3 based on C- and N-terminal motifs. Each distinct KT2 TCR was counted as a cluster of KT2 sequences sharing one unique molecular identifier. TCRdb redid the processing of the public reads, applying fastp at Q25 and MiXCR, and retained in-frame beta chains. Every entry covers one CDR3 protein and lists the most common genes and DNA from its rows. V and J calls and clone size were set by TCRdb, not the authors. This sample gives about 53,000 distinct CDR3 sequences in total; about 12% of them show up just once. Approximately 10% of the sample comes from the top ten.

V trim: 2 bases; J trim: 2 bases; unmatched bases: 3. The cysteine opens and the phenylalanine closes a CDR3 of 15 amino acids. Solely the CDR3 DNA is kept, with 45 bases framed from the first base. Per the germline V gene, SNHLY is the CDR1 and FYNNEI is the CDR2. The receptor was derived from a human donor. What was sequenced was PBMCs spiked with cells of the T cell clone KT2. The chain was built from TRBV2 and TRBJ2-3; 8 central bases correspond to TRBD2. The CDR3 region reads CASSEQAGATDTQYF. The bases read TGTGCCAGCAGTGAACAAGCGGGGGCCACAGATACGCAGTATTTT.